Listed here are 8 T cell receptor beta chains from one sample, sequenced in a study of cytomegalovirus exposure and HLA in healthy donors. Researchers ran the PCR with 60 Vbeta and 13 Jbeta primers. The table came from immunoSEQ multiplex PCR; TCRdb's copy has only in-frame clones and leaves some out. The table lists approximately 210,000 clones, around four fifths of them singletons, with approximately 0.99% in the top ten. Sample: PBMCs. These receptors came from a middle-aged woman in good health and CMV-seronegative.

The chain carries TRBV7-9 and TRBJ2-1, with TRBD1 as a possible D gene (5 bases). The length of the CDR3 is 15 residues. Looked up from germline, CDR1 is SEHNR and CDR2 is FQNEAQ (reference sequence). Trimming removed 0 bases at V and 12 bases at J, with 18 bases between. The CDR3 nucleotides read TGTGCCAGCAGCTTAGCAGCTACAGGTCCGAGCTGGCAGTTCTTC. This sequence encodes CASSLAATGPSWQFF.

CDR3 amino acids: CASSLVSFGRDSGNTIYF. The CDR3 DNA reads as TGTGCCAGCAGCTTAGTTTCGTTCGGGAGAGACTCTGGAAACACCATATATTTT. This sequence joins TRBV7-9 and TRBJ1-3; D uncertain. The CDR3 is 18 residues long. Trimming cost V 1 base and J 0 bases, with 16 bases left between them. Germline CDR1 and CDR2: SEHNR and FQNEAQ (reference sequence).

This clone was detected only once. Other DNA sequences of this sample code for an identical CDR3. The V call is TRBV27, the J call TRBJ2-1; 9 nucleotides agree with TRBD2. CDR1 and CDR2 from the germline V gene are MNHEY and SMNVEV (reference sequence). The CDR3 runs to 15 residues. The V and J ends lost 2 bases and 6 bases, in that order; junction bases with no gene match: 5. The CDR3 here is CASSLAGGPSNEQFF. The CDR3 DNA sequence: TGTGCCAGCAGTTTAGCGGGAGGGCCCTCCAATGAGCAGTTCTTC.

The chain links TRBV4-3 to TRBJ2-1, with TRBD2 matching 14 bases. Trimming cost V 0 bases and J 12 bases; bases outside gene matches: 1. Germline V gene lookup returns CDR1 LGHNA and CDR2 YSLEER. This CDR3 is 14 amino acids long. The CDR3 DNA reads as TGCGCCAGCAGCCAAGACGGGACTAGCGGGGGGCAGTTCTTC. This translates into CASSQDGTSGGQFF.

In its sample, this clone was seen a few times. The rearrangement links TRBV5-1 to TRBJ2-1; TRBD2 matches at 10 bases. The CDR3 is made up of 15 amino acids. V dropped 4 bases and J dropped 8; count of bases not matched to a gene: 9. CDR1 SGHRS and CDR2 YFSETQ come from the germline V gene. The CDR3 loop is CASSPPQREGDEQFF. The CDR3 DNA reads TGCGCCAGCAGCCCCCCCCAGCGGGAGGGGGATGAGCAGTTCTTC.

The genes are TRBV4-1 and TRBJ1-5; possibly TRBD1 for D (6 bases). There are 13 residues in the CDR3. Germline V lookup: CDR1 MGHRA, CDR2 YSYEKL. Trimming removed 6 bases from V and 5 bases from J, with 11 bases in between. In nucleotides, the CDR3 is TGCGCCAGCAGTCGACAGGTTGATCAGCCCCAGCATTTT. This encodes CASSRQVDQPQHF.

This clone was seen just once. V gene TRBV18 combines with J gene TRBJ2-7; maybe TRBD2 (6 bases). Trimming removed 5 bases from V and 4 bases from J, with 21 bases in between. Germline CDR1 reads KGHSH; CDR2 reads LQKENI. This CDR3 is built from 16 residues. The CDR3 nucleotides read TGTGCCAGCTCATCCACCTACGCGGGACCAAGGTACGAGCAGTACTTC. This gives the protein CASSSTYAGPRYEQYF.

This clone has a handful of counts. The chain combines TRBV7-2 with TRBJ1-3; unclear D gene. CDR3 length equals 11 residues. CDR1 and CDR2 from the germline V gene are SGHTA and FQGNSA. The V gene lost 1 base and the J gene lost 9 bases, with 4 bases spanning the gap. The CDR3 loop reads CASSLVSTIYF. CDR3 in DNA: TGTGCCAGCAGCTTAGTATCCACCATATATTTT. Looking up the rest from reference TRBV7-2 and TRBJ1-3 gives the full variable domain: GAGVSQSPSNKVTEKGKDVELRCDPISGHTALYWYRQSLGQGLEFLIYFQGNSAPDKSGLPSDRFSAERTGGSVSTLTIQRTQQEDSAVYLCASSLVSTIYFGEGSWLTVV.